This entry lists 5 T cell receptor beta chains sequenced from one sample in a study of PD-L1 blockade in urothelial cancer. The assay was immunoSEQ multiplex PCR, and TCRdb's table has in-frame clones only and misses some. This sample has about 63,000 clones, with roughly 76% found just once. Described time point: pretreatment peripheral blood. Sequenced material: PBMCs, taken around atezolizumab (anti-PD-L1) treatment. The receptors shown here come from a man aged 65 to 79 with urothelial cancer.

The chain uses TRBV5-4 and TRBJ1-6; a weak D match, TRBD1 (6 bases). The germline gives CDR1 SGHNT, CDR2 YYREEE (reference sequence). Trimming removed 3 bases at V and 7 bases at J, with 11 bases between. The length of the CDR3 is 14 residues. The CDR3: CASSSQGVNSPLHF. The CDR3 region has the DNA TGTGCCAGCAGCTCACAGGGAGTAAATTCACCCCTCCACTTT.

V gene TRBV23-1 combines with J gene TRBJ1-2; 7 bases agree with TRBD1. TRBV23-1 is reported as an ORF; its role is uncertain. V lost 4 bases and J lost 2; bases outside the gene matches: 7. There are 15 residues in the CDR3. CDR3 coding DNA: TGCGCCAGCAGTCCTGTTGACAGGGTAAACTATGGCTACACCTTC. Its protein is CASSPVDRVNYGYTF.

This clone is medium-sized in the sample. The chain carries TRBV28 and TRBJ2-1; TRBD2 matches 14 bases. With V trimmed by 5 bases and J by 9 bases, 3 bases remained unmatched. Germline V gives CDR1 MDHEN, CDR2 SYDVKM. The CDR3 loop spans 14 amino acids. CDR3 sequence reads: CASSPGLAGVEQFF. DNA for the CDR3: TGTGCCAGCAGTCCGGGACTAGCGGGAGTTGAGCAGTTCTTC.

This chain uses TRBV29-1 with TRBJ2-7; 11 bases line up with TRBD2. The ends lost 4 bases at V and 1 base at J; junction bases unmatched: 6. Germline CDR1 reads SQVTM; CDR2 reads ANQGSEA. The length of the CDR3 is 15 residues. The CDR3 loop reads CSVVLAGGSSYEQYF. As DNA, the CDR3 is TGCAGCGTTGTTCTAGCGGGGGGCTCTTCCTACGAGCAGTACTTC.

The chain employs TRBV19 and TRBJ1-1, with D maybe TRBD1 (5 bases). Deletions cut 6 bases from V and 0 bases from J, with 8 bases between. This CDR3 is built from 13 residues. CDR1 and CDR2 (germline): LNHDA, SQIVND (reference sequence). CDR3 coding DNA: TGTGCCAGTAGCGAAGGGGTGAACACTGAAGCTTTCTTT. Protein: CASSEGVNTEAFF.